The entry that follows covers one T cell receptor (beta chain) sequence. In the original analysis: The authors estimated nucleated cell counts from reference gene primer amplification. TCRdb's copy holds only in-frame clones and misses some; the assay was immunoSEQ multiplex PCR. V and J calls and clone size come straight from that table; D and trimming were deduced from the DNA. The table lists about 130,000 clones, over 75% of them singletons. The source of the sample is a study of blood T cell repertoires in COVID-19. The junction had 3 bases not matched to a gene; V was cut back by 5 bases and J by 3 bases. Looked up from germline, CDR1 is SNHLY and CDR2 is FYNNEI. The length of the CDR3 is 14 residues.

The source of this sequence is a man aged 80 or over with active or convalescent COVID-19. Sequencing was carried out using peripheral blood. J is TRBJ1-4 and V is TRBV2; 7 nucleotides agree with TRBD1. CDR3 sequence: CASSQQGPNEKLFF. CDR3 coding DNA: TGTGCCAGCAGTCAACAGGGGCCTAATGAAAAACTGTTTTTT.